This TCR beta chain was found in a study of cytomegalovirus exposure and HLA in healthy donors. Study results and caveats: More clonal expansion characterized HLA-associated TCR beta chains than equally common others in a later analysis.

Concerning this clone itself: The antigen remains undetermined.

It was with 60 Vbeta and 13 Jbeta primers that the PCR ran. Libraries were prepared by immunoSEQ multiplex PCR; TCRdb keeps only in-frame clonotypes and omits some of them. The sample holds under 150,000 clones, 84% seen once. This CDR3 has 15 residues. V trimming: 1 base; J trimming: 5 bases; junction bases outside the gene matches: 5. Germline assignment: CDR1 LGHNA and CDR2 YNFKEQ. This TCR came from a middle-aged man in good health and CMV-seronegative. The sequenced material came from PBMCs. The V and J genes are TRBV4-2 and TRBJ2-7, with 10 bases matching TRBD2. The CDR3 DNA is TGTGCCAGCAGCCAAGGTGGGCTAGCGGGGGACGAGCAGTACTTC. It yields the protein CASSQGGLAGDEQYF.